Listed here is a single T cell receptor (beta chain). The entry originates in a study of control samples from healthy donors and cancer patients. Data came from immunoSEQ multiplex PCR; TCRdb stores just in-frame clones and leaves some out. The table shows some 140,000 clones, with roughly 94% occurring only once. V shed 4 bases and J shed 4 bases, with 17 bases lying between them. Germline V lookup: CDR1 SGDLS, CDR2 YYNGEE. The CDR3 is 15 residues long. Sequencing was performed on blood. This clonotype originated in a middle-aged man in good health. V is TRBV9 and J is TRBJ1-2, with TRBD1 as a possible D gene (5 bases). CDR3 amino acids: CASSTAEGAGYGYTF. The CDR3 DNA follows: TGTGCCAGCAGCACCGCCGAAGGGGCGGGCTATGGCTACACCTTC.